The T cell receptor beta chain described here comes from a study of Tregs in tolerant kidney transplant recipients. Findings and limits, study-wide: The most relevant donor-specific Treg TCRbeta repertoire apparently came from expansion with activated donor B cells. Validation in larger populations is needed because few patients were studied. Biological reproducibility was not directly addressed in this study.

On this clone: Its target is unknown.

Per the germline V gene, CDR1 is MNHNY and CDR2 is SVGAGI (reference sequence). The CDR3 is made up of 12 amino acids. V lost 8 bases and J lost 2, with 10 bases in between. The assay was immunoSEQ multiplex PCR, and TCRdb's table has in-frame clones only and misses some. The table shows tens of thousands of clones, with 95% to 98% occurring only once. The rearrangement joins TRBV6-6 to TRBJ2-7; maybe TRBD1 (6 bases). The TCR was taken from a human donor who received a combined kidney and bone marrow transplant. The source was Tregs from blood, collected before the transplant. Here the CDR3 DNA reads TGTGCCAGCGGCACAGGGCCCTACGAGCAGTACTTC. Its protein is CASGTGPYEQYF.